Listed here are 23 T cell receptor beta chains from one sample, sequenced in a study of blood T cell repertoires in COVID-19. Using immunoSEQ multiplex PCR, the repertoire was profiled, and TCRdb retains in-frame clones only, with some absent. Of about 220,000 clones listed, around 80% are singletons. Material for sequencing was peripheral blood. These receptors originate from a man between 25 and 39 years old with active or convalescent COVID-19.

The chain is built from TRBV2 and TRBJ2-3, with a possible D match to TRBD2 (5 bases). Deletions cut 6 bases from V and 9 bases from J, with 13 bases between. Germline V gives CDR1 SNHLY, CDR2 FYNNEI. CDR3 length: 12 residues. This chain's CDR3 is CASSTSQGTQYF. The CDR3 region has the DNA TGTGCCAGCAGCACTAGTCAAGGGACGCAGTATTTT.

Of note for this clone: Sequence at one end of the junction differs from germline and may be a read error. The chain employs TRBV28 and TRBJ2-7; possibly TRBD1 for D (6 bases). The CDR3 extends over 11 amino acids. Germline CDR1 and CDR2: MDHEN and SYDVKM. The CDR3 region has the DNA TGTGCCAGCGCGCTACAGGGTTACCAACACTTC. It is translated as CASALQGYQHF.

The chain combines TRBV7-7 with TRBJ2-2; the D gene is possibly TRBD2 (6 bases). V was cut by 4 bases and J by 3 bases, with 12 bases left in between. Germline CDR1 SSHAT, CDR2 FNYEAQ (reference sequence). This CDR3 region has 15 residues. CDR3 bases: TGTGCCAGCAGCTCCGGGCGGGGAGACACCGGGGAGCTGTTTTTT. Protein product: CASSSGRGDTGELFF.

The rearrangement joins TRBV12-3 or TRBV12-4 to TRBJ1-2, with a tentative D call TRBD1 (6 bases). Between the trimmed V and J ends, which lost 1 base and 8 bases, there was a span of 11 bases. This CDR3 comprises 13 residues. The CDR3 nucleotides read TGTGCCAGCAGTTTAGTACAGGGAAGGGGCTACACCTTC. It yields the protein CASSLVQGRGYTF.

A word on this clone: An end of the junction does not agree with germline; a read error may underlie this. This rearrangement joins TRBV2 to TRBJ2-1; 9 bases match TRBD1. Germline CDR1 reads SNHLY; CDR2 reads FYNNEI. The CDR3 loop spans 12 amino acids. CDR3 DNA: TGTGCCAGCAGGGGGGGGGACAGGGAATCGATCTTC. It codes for CASRGGDRESIF.

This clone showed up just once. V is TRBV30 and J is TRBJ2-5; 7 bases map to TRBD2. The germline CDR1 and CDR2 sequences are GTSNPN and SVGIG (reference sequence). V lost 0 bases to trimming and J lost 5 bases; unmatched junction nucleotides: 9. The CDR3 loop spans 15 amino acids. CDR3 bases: TGTGCCTGGAGTGTTTGGGGGAGGGCCTCGGAGACCCAGTACTTC. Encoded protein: CAWSVWGRASETQYF.

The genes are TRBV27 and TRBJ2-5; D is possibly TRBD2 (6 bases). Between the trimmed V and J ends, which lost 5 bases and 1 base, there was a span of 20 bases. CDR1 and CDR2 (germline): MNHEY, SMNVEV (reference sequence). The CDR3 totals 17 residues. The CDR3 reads CASSLLGPASVQETQYF. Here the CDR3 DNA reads TGTGCCAGCAGTCTCCTCGGTCCGGCTAGCGTCCAAGAGACCCAGTACTTC.

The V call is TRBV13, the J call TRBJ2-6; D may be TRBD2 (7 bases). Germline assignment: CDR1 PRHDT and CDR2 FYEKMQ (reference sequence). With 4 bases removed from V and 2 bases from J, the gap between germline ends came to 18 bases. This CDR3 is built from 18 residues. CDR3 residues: CASSSPGTRGAGANVLTF. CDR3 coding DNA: TGTGCCAGCAGCTCCCCCGGGACACGGGGGGCTGGGGCCAACGTCCTGACTTTC.

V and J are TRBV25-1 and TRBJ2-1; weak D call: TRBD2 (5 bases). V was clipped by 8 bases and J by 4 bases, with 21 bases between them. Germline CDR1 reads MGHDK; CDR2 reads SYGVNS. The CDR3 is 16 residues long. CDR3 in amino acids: CASHSPLGVVYNEQFF. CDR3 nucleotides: TGTGCCAGCCACTCGCCTCTCGGGGTAGTTTACAATGAGCAGTTCTTC.

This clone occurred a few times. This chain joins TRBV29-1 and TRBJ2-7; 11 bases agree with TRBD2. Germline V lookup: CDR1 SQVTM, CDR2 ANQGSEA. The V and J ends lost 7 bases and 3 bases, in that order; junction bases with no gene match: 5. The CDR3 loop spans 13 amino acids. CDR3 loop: CSARGTSGYEQYF. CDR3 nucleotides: TGCAGCGCAAGGGGGACTAGCGGCTACGAGCAGTACTTC.

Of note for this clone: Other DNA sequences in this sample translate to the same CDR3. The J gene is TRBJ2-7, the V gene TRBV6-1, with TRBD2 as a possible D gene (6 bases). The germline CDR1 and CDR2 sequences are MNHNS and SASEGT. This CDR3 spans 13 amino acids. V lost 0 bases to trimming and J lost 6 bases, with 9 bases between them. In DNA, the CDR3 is TGTGCCAGCAGTGAAGCGGGAGGCCTCGAGCAGTACTTC. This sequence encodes CASSEAGGLEQYF.

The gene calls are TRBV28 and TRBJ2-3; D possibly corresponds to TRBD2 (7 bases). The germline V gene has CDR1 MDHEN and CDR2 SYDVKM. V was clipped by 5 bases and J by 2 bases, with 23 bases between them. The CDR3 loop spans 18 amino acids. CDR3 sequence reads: CASSPLGGAPPLTDTQYF. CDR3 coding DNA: TGTGCCAGCAGTCCCTTAGGGGGGGCACCTCCCCTCACAGATACGCAGTATTTT.

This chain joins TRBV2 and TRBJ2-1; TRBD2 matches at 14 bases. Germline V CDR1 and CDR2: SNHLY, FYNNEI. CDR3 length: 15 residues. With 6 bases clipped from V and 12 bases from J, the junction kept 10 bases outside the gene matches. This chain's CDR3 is CASRAGTSGRELQFF. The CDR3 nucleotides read TGTGCCAGCAGAGCCGGGACTAGCGGGAGAGAGTTGCAGTTCTTC.

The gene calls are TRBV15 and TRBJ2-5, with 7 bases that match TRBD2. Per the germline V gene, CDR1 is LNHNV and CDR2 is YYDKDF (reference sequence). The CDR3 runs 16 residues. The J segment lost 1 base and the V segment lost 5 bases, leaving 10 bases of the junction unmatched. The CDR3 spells CATSFGGAGLQETQYF. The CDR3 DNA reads TGTGCCACCAGCTTCGGAGGAGCGGGGCTCCAAGAGACCCAGTACTTC.

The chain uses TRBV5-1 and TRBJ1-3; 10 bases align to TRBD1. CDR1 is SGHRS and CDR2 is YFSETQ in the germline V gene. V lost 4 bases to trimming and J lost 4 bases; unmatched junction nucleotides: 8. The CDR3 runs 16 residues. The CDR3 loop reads CASSTTGGGVGNTIYF. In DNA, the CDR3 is TGCGCCAGCAGCACGACAGGGGGCGGCGTAGGAAACACCATATATTTT.

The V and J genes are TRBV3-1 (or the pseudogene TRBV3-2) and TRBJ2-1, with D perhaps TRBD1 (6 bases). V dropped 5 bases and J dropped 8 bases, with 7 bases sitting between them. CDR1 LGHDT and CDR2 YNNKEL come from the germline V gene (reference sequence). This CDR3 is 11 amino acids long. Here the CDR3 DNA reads TGTGCCAGCAGCGACAGGTATGAGCAGTTCTTC. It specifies CASSDRYEQFF.

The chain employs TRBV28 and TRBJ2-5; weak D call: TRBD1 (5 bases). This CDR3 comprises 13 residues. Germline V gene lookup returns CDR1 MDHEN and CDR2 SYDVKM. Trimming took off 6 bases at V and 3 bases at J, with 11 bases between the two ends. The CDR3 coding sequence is TGTGCCAGCAGCGTACTGACAGAAGAGACCCAGTACTTC. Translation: CASSVLTEETQYF.

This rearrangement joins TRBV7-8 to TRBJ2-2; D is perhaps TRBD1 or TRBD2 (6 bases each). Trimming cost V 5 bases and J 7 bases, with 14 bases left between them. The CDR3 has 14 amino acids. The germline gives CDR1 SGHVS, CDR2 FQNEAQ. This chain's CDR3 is CASSVDRRGGELFF. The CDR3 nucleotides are TGTGCCAGCAGCGTAGACAGGCGGGGCGGGGAGCTGTTTTTT.

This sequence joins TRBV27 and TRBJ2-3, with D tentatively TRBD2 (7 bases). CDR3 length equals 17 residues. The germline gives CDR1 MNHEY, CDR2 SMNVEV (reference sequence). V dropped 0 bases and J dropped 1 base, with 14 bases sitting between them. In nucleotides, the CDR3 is TGTGCCAGCAGTTTATCCCTGGGGGGGCGTCGCACAGATACGCAGTATTTT. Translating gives CASSLSLGGRRTDTQYF.

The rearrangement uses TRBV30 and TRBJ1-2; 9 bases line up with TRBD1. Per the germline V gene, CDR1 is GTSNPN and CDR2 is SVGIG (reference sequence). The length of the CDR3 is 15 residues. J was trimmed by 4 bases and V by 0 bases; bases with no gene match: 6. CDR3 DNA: TGTGCCTGGAGTGTTTTAGACAGGGGGGCCTATGGCTACACCTTC. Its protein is CAWSVLDRGAYGYTF.

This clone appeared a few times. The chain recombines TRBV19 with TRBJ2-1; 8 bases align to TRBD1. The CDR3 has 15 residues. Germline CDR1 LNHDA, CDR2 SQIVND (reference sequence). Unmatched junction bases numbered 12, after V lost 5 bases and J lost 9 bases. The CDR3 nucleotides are TGTGCCAGTAGTCTGAACAGGGGGAATTTGGTTGAGCAGTTCTTC. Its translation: CASSLNRGNLVEQFF.

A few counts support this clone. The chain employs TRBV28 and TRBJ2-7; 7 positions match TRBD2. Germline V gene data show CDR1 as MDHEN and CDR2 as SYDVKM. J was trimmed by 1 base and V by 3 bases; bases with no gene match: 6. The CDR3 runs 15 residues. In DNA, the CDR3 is TGTGCCAGCAGTTTGGCCACGGGGGGATCCTACGAGCAGTACTTC. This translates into CASSLATGGSYEQYF.

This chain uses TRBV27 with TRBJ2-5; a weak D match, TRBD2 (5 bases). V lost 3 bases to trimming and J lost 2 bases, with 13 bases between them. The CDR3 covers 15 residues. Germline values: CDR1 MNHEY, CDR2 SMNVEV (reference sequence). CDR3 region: CASSLRDNSQETQYF. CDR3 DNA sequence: TGTGCCAGCAGTTTGAGGGATAACTCACAAGAGACCCAGTACTTC.